These 13 T cell receptor beta chains came from one sample sequenced in a study of T cell responses to AZD1222 COVID-19 vaccine. Sequencing used immunoSEQ multiplex PCR; TCRdb keeps in-frame clones, though not all of them. The repertoire consists of about 120,000 clones, with just over 90% occurring once and the leading ten covering approximately 4.9%. The sequenced sample was peripheral blood, obtained on day 0 of AZD1222 vaccination. Receptors were obtained from an adult in good health.

V is TRBV11-2 and J is TRBJ2-7; 8 bases are a match to TRBD2. The V gene's germline CDR1 is SGHAT and CDR2 FQNNGV. This CDR3 has 13 amino acids. The V and J ends lost 5 bases and 9 bases, in that order; junction bases with no gene match: 9. CDR3 DNA: TGTGCCAGCAGCCCTAACCTTCGGGAGGGGCAGTACTTC. Protein sequence: CASSPNLREGQYF.

The chain combines TRBV5-4 with TRBJ1-1; D unclear. V was shortened by 0 bases and J by 0 bases, with 9 bases between the two germline ends. CDR1 SGHNT and CDR2 YYREEE come from the germline V gene (reference sequence). The CDR3 consists of 15 residues. DNA for the CDR3: TGTGCCAGCAGCTTGGGGATAGAAATGAACACTGAAGCTTTCTTT. Translation gives CASSLGIEMNTEAFF.

The V and J genes are TRBV11-2 and TRBJ2-5; TRBD2 matches at 9 bases. This CDR3 has 15 amino acids. Germline V gene lookup returns CDR1 SGHAT and CDR2 FQNNGV. V was clipped by 1 base and J by 4 bases; unmatched bases: 4. The chain's CDR3 is CASSLVAGVVETQYF. CDR3 bases: TGTGCCAGCAGCTTAGTAGCGGGGGTTGTAGAGACCCAGTACTTC.

This chain joins TRBV29-1 and TRBJ1-2, with D perhaps TRBD1 (6 bases). Per germline, CDR1 SQVTM and CDR2 ANQGSEA. The V end was cut by 4 bases, the J end by 4 bases, with 13 bases between. The length of the CDR3 is 13 residues. The CDR3 spells CSVAPGQPYGYTF. DNA of the CDR3: TGCAGCGTTGCCCCGGGACAACCCTATGGCTACACCTTC.

The rearrangement uses TRBV6-5 and TRBJ2-2, with D possibly matching TRBD1 (6 bases). Germline V CDR1 and CDR2: MNHEY, SVGAGI. V was trimmed by 6 bases and J by 0 bases, leaving 11 bases between them. The CDR3 is 15 residues long. CDR3 nucleotides: TGTGCCAGCAGGTCCGGGACACCGAACACCGGGGAGCTGTTTTTT. This gives the protein CASRSGTPNTGELFF.

The V and J genes are TRBV11-2 and TRBJ1-2, with 11 bases that match TRBD1. V was pared by 4 bases and J by 6 bases, with 7 bases of the junction left unmatched. This CDR3 has 15 residues. Germline values: CDR1 SGHAT, CDR2 FQNNGV. The CDR3 protein is CASSSTGTGGHGYTF. The CDR3 nucleotides read TGTGCCAGCAGCTCCACTGGGACAGGGGGTCATGGCTACACCTTC.

V and J are TRBV5-6 and TRBJ1-5, with D uncertain. The CDR3 spans 13 residues. Germline V gives CDR1 SGHDT, CDR2 YYEEEE. Trimming removed 2 bases from V and 3 bases from J, with 6 bases in between. The CDR3 DNA reads TGTGCCAGCAGCTTAGTGAACAATCAGCCCCAGCATTTT. This gives the protein CASSLVNNQPQHF.

CDR3 sequence: CASSYSKGITGELFF. In DNA, the CDR3 is TGTGCCAGCAGCTATTCCAAGGGAATCACCGGGGAGCTGTTTTTT. The J gene is TRBJ2-2, the V gene TRBV28; unclear D gene. V dropped 6 bases and J dropped 4 bases, with 15 bases sitting between them. Per germline, CDR1 MDHEN and CDR2 SYDVKM. This CDR3 is 15 amino acids long.

The genes are TRBV5-5 and TRBJ2-7; 8 bases are shared with TRBD1. CDR1 and CDR2 from the germline V gene are SGHKS and YYEKEE (reference sequence). V lost 0 bases to trimming and J lost 3 bases; unmatched junction nucleotides: 5. There are 15 residues in the CDR3. CDR3 in amino acids: CASSLEQGGFYEQYF. DNA for the CDR3: TGTGCCAGCAGCTTGGAACAGGGGGGCTTCTACGAGCAGTACTTC.

This chain connects TRBV7-9 to TRBJ1-1, with D uncertain. The germline V gene encodes CDR1 SEHNR and CDR2 FQNEAQ (reference sequence). Trimming shortened V by 5 bases and J by 5 bases, and 15 bases separated the two germline ends. The CDR3 consists of 14 residues. This CDR3 is CASSEGLRRTEAFF. CDR3 sequence (DNA): TGTGCCAGCAGCGAGGGCCTCCGTAGGACTGAAGCTTTCTTT.

V is TRBV2 and J is TRBJ1-1; 9 bases map to TRBD1. The CDR3 consists of 16 residues. Germline trimming cut 1 base from V and 4 bases from J; bases unmatched to any gene: 7. Per the germline V gene, CDR1 is SNHLY and CDR2 is FYNNEI. The CDR3 sequence is CASSEEQGALGTEAFF. The CDR3 coding sequence is TGTGCCAGCAGTGAAGAACAGGGGGCGCTGGGCACTGAAGCTTTCTTT.

The V gene is TRBV7-3, the J gene TRBJ2-3; a weak D match, TRBD1 (5 bases). The CDR3 sequence is 11 residues long. V lost 5 bases and J 5 bases, leaving 5 bases between the germline ends. CDR1 is SGHTA, CDR2 FQGTGA, per germline. Here the CDR3 DNA reads TGTGCCAGCAGCCAGGGAGATACGCAGTATTTT. It yields the protein CASSQGDTQYF.

The chain is built from TRBV11-3 and TRBJ2-2, with D uncertain. CDR3 length: 15 residues. V gave up 5 bases and J gave up 1 base, with 11 bases separating them. Germline V CDR1 and CDR2: SGHNT, YENEEA. Here the CDR3 reads CASSPRTVNTGELFF. CDR3 DNA: TGTGCCAGCAGCCCCCGGACGGTGAACACCGGGGAGCTGTTTTTT. Full variable domain (missing parts from reference TRBV11-3 and TRBJ2-2): EAGVVQSPRYKIIEKKQPVAFWCNPISGHNTLYWYLQNLGQGPELLIRYENEEAVDDSQLPKDRFSAERLKGVDSTLKIQPAELGDSAVYLCASSPRTVNTGELFFGEGSRLTVL.